Below are 19 T cell receptor beta chains sequenced from a single sample in a study of T cell changes during pregnancy in multiple sclerosis. The table came from immunoSEQ multiplex PCR; TCRdb's copy has only in-frame clones and leaves some out. The table includes around 83,000 clones, 90% to 95% detected once. The sequenced sample was CD4+ T cells from peripheral blood mononuclear cells, obtained in the second trimester of pregnancy. The receptors originated from a female donor with multiple sclerosis, enrolled in a pregnancy study.

The V call is TRBV5-4, the J call TRBJ2-5, with D maybe TRBD2 (6 bases). The germline V and J ends were trimmed by 5 bases and 2 bases, with 10 bases remaining between them. This CDR3 region has 13 residues. CDR1 and CDR2 (germline): SGHNT, YYREEE (reference sequence). The CDR3 sequence: CASRQGLQETQYF. The CDR3 DNA is TGTGCCAGCAGGCAGGGACTGCAAGAGACCCAGTACTTC.

This clone is a singleton in its sample. The rearrangement joins TRBV10-3 to TRBJ2-5; 8 bases match TRBD1. The V segment lost 4 bases and the J segment 5 bases; nucleotides outside the gene matches: 3. Germline CDR1 and CDR2: ENHRY and SYGVKD. CDR3 length: 13 residues. The CDR3 region is CAISAGQAETQYF. The CDR3 coding sequence is TGTGCCATCAGTGCGGGACAGGCCGAGACCCAGTACTTC.

This chain connects TRBV10-3 to TRBJ2-1; 8 positions match TRBD2. The CDR3 loop spans 14 amino acids. Germline V gives CDR1 ENHRY, CDR2 SYGVKD. V dropped 6 bases and J dropped 3; count of bases not matched to a gene: 4. The CDR3 nucleotides read TGTGCCATCAGCTCCACTAGCGGCTACAATGAGCAGTTCTTC. Translating gives CAISSTSGYNEQFF.

This clone has only one observation. This chain connects TRBV13 to TRBJ2-7, with a possible D match to TRBD1 (6 bases). Germline V CDR1 and CDR2: PRHDT, FYEKMQ (reference sequence). The CDR3 is 17 residues long. V dropped 3 bases and J dropped 1 base, with 19 bases sitting between them. The CDR3 protein is CASSLGHVGSKSYEQYF. CDR3 nucleotides: TGTGCCAGCAGCTTGGGACACGTAGGGTCGAAATCCTACGAGCAGTACTTC.

To note about this clone: The final CDR3 position lacks the conserved phenylalanine or tryptophan, pointing to a likely read error. The DNA is omitted, as the CDR3 cannot be located on it reliably, and the CDR3 follows TCRdb's listing. The chain uses TRBV28 and TRBJ2-7; the table gives TRBD1 as D, unverified against the DNA. The CDR3 has 13 amino acids, counting both end residues. Germline loops: CDR1 MDHEN, CDR2 SYDVKM. CDR3 amino acids: CASSLSPDRFRFG.

The chain combines TRBV5-4 with TRBJ2-1, with D maybe TRBD2 (6 bases). Germline V gene lookup returns CDR1 SGHNT and CDR2 YYREEE (reference sequence). The CDR3 consists of 15 residues. Trimming left V 0 bases short and J 0 bases short, with 7 bases between. CDR3: CASSLGGTSYNEQFF. The CDR3 DNA reads as TGTGCCAGCAGCTTGGGCGGGACCTCCTACAATGAGCAGTTCTTC. Filled out from reference TRBV5-4 and TRBJ2-1, the complete variable domain reads ETGVTQSPTHLIKTRGQQVTLRCSSQSGHNTVSWYQQALGQGPQFIFQYYREEENGRGNFPPRFSGLQFPNYSSELNVNALELDDSALYLCASSLGGTSYNEQFFGPGTRLTVL.

V usage is TRBV6-6 and J usage is TRBJ1-4, with D uncertain. CDR1 is MNHNY, CDR2 SVGAGI, per germline (reference sequence). Trimming stripped 6 bases from V and 6 bases from J, with 8 bases between. This CDR3 has 12 amino acids. The CDR3: CASSLGDEKLFF. The CDR3 DNA reads as TGTGCCAGCAGCCTCGGGGATGAAAAACTGTTTTTT.

The chain combines TRBV28 with TRBJ1-5; D possibly corresponds to TRBD1 (5 bases). Germline CDR1 is MDHEN and CDR2 is SYDVKM. Between the trimmed V and J ends, which lost 7 bases and 0 bases, there was a span of 16 bases. This CDR3 contains 16 residues. CDR3 sequence: CASTLIAGNSNQPQHF. The CDR3 nucleotides are TGTGCCAGCACCCTTATCGCAGGGAATAGCAATCAGCCCCAGCATTTT.

CDR3 nucleotide sequence: TGTGCCAGTAGTATAGGGCCCTGGGCCCTGGAGCAGTACTTC. It yields the protein CASSIGPWALEQYF. The rearrangement joins TRBV19 to TRBJ2-7, with no clear D. The V end lost 1 base, the J end lost 7 bases, and 14 bases lay between the germline ends. The CDR3 is 14 amino acids. Germline V gene lookup returns CDR1 LNHDA and CDR2 SQIVND (reference sequence).

This chain links TRBV4-3 with TRBJ1-4, with D possibly being TRBD1 (5 bases). The CDR3 runs 15 residues. Germline lookup yields CDR1 LGHNA and CDR2 YSLEER. Trimming stripped 2 bases from V and 8 bases from J, with 15 bases between. The CDR3 sequence is CASSQMWGGDEKLFF. The CDR3 DNA is TGCGCCAGCAGCCAAATGTGGGGGGGTGACGAAAAACTGTTTTTT.

The rearrangement joins TRBV19 to TRBJ1-2, with a tentative D call TRBD1 (6 bases). This CDR3 region has 13 residues. V was cut by 8 bases and J by 8 bases, with 18 bases left in between. Germline CDR1 LNHDA, CDR2 SQIVND (reference sequence). The CDR3 DNA follows: TGTGCCAGTTCGAGAAAGACAGGTGACGGCTACACCTTC. It is translated as CASSRKTGDGYTF.

The rearrangement links TRBV6-5 to TRBJ2-3; D possibly corresponds to TRBD2 (6 bases). CDR1 is MNHEY and CDR2 is SVGAGI in the germline V gene. The CDR3 sequence is 13 residues long. The V end was cut by 3 bases, the J end by 4 bases, with 8 bases between. CDR3 amino acids: CASSYRLADTQYF. Written as DNA, the CDR3 is TGTGCCAGCAGTTATCGACTAGCAGATACGCAGTATTTT.

This sequence joins TRBV6-1 and TRBJ1-1; TRBD1 is a possible D gene (6 bases). Looked up from germline, CDR1 is MNHNS and CDR2 is SASEGT. This CDR3 spans 14 amino acids. Trimming took off 6 bases at V and 1 base at J, with 12 bases between the two ends. The DNA for the CDR3 is TGTGCCAGCAGAGTACAGGGTGGGAACACTGAAGCTTTCTTT. As protein: CASRVQGGNTEAFF.

V gene TRBV19 combines with J gene TRBJ1-2, with 9 positions matching TRBD1. This CDR3 has 14 amino acids. V lost 5 bases to trimming and J lost 6 bases; unmatched junction nucleotides: 7. The germline gives CDR1 LNHDA, CDR2 SQIVND (reference sequence). The CDR3: CASSLTRTGDGYTF. In DNA form, the CDR3 reads TGTGCCAGTAGTCTAACCCGGACAGGGGATGGCTACACCTTC.

The chain is built from TRBV27 and TRBJ2-7; TRBD1 might be the D (6 bases). This CDR3 region has 15 residues. Trimming left V 2 bases short and J 1 base short, with 12 bases between. CDR1 is MNHEY and CDR2 is SMNVEV in the germline V gene (reference sequence). CDR3 DNA sequence: TGTGCCAGCAGTTTAATTTTCGGACAGTCCTACGAGCAGTACTTC. Amino acids: CASSLIFGQSYEQYF.

This chain joins TRBV5-6 and TRBJ2-7; 7 bases align to TRBD1. V lost 2 bases and J lost 4; bases outside the gene matches: 3. CDR3 length: 13 residues. Germline-derived CDR1 and CDR2 are SGHDT and YYEEEE. For the CDR3, the DNA is TGTGCCAGCAGCTTTGGGACAGCATACGAGCAGTACTTC. As protein: CASSFGTAYEQYF.

This chain uses TRBV29-1 with TRBJ2-3, with 10 bases lining up with TRBD2. CDR3 length: 14 amino acids. The trim removed 6 bases at V and 0 bases at J, leaving 3 bases unmatched. CDR1 is SQVTM, CDR2 ANQGSEA, per germline. CDR3 protein: CSVLAGGSTDTQYF. The CDR3 DNA sequence: TGCAGCGTCTTAGCGGGAGGAAGCACAGATACGCAGTATTTT.

The V gene is TRBV5-1, the J gene TRBJ1-1; D remains unclear. V was shortened by 6 bases and J by 0 bases, with 9 bases between the two germline ends. The CDR3 contains 13 residues. From germline, CDR1 is SGHRS and CDR2 YFSETQ. The CDR3 spells CASKNSLNTEAFF. The CDR3 DNA follows: TGCGCCAGCAAGAACTCGTTGAACACTGAAGCTTTCTTT.

The chain uses TRBV9 and TRBJ1-5; TRBD1 matches at 7 bases. The J segment lost 3 bases and the V segment lost 5 bases, leaving 2 bases of the junction unmatched. The CDR3 is made up of 13 amino acids. Germline-derived CDR1 and CDR2 are SGDLS and YYNGEE. CDR3 sequence reads: CASSTGVNQPQHF. The CDR3 nucleotides are TGTGCCAGCAGTACAGGGGTCAATCAGCCCCAGCATTTT.